Below, 25 T cell receptor beta chains from the same sample are listed, as sequenced in a study of blood T cell repertoires in COVID-19. Repertoires were generated with immunoSEQ multiplex PCR, while TCRdb's copy carries only in-frame clones and drops some. This table has roughly 49,000 clones, about 89% appearing once. Sequencing was done on a sample of peripheral blood. The receptor source for this set is a human donor in a cohort sampled during active COVID-19.

The J gene is TRBJ2-2, the V gene TRBV5-1, with 14 nucleotides matching TRBD2. The length of the CDR3 is 20 residues. V shed 3 bases, J shed 1 base, and the junction held 11 bases outside the gene matches. The V gene's germline CDR1 is SGHRS and CDR2 YFSETQ. The CDR3 sequence is CASSSRPGLAGGENTGELFF. The CDR3 bases are TGCGCCAGCAGCTCACGACCTGGACTAGCGGGGGGCGAGAACACCGGGGAGCTGTTTTTT.

The sample holds one count of this clone. The chain employs TRBV15 and TRBJ2-6, with D tentatively TRBD2 (6 bases). The V and J ends lost 0 bases and 2 bases respectively, with 8 bases between them. Germline-derived CDR1 and CDR2 are LNHNV and YYDKDF (reference sequence). This CDR3 is 16 amino acids long. As DNA, the CDR3 is TGTGCCACCAGCAGAGAATCGGGGGCTGGGGCCAACGTCCTGACTTTC. Translating it yields CATSRESGAGANVLTF.

Only one count was recorded for this clone. The chain combines TRBV29-1 with TRBJ1-3, with D uncertain. Trimming took off 4 bases at V and 0 bases at J, with 10 bases between the two ends. The CDR3 spans 14 residues. The V gene's germline CDR1 is SQVTM and CDR2 ANQGSEA. DNA of the CDR3: TGCAGCGTTGTTAACACCTCCTCTGGAAACACCATATATTTT. Amino acids: CSVVNTSSGNTIYF.

This chain joins TRBV6-4 and TRBJ1-5; tentatively, D is TRBD1 (5 bases). Germline V gives CDR1 MRHNA, CDR2 SNTAGT. V was shortened by 3 bases and J by 0 bases, with 12 bases between the two germline ends. This CDR3 region has 16 residues. The CDR3 DNA reads TGTGCCAGCAGTGATCCCGGGGGAAATAGCAATCAGCCCCAGCATTTT. Its protein product is CASSDPGGNSNQPQHF.

J is TRBJ2-1 and V is TRBV18; D unclear. The CDR3 spans 13 residues. Trimming shortened V by 8 bases and J by 4 bases, and 12 bases separated the two germline ends. CDR1 and CDR2 (germline): KGHSH, LQKENI. The CDR3 sequence is CASRPGGYNEQFF. CDR3 in DNA: TGTGCCAGCCGCCCAGGTGGGTACAATGAGCAGTTCTTC.

The chain recombines TRBV3-1 (or the pseudogene TRBV3-2) with TRBJ1-4, with 7 positions matching TRBD1. Trimming cost V 4 bases and J 4 bases; bases outside gene matches: 3. Germline V gene data show CDR1 as LGHDT and CDR2 as YNNKEL (reference sequence). The CDR3 consists of 14 residues. The CDR3: CASSRDRLNEKLFF. The CDR3 DNA reads TGTGCCAGCAGCCGGGACAGACTTAATGAAAAACTGTTTTTT.

This clone was seen once. The chain links TRBV30 to TRBJ2-1; 16 nucleotides align to TRBD2. With V trimmed by 8 bases and J by 7 bases, 8 bases remained unmatched. Per germline, CDR1 GTSNPN and CDR2 SVGIG (reference sequence). The CDR3 consists of 15 residues. CDR3 in DNA: TGTGCCGCGACTCCGGGACTAGCGGGGGGGAATGAGCAGTTCTTC. This sequence encodes CAATPGLAGGNEQFF.

DNA for the CDR3: TGTGCCAGCTCACGACCAGGGGGCGATGGGGCCAACGTCCTGACTTTC. Its protein is CASSRPGGDGANVLTF. The rearrangement links TRBV18 to TRBJ2-6; 8 nucleotides align to TRBD1. The CDR3 sequence is 16 residues long. V was pared by 4 bases and J by 3 bases, with 5 bases of the junction left unmatched. Germline CDR1 is KGHSH and CDR2 is LQKENI.

The CDR3, as DNA: TGCGCCAGCAGCCAATCTAGCGGGGAGAAGCAGTTCTTC. Its translation is CASSQSSGEKQFF. J is TRBJ2-1 and V is TRBV4-3; 9 bases match TRBD2. V lost 2 bases to trimming and J lost 11 bases; unmatched junction nucleotides: 4. Germline CDR1 LGHNA, CDR2 YSLEER. The CDR3 runs to 13 residues.

The V gene is TRBV30, the J gene TRBJ2-5; 7 bases are shared with TRBD2. Germline-derived CDR1 and CDR2 are GTSNPN and SVGIG (reference sequence). The CDR3 covers 13 residues. Unmatched junction bases numbered 10, after V lost 5 bases and J lost 7 bases. This CDR3 is CAWGLAVAGTQYF. The CDR3 coding sequence is TGTGCCTGGGGGCTAGCGGTTGCGGGGACCCAGTACTTC.

The chain recombines TRBV18 with TRBJ1-4; 9 bases agree with TRBD1. Trimming took 0 bases from V and 8 from J; bases not matched to a gene: 4. The CDR3 runs 15 residues. Germline CDR1 is KGHSH and CDR2 is LQKENI. The CDR3 here is CASSPPDRGEEKLFF. The CDR3 DNA follows: TGTGCCAGCTCACCACCTGACAGGGGGGAAGAAAAACTGTTTTTT.

This clone was detected a few times. This sequence joins TRBV29-1 and TRBJ1-2, with 8 bases fitting TRBD1. Per germline, CDR1 SQVTM and CDR2 ANQGSEA. The CDR3 has 13 amino acids. The ends lost 4 bases at V and 8 bases at J; junction bases unmatched: 9. DNA for the CDR3: TGCAGCGTTGGGGACAGGACTCCTTCCGGCTACACCTTC. Amino acid sequence: CSVGDRTPSGYTF.

The chain joins TRBV30 to TRBJ2-2; D call uncertain. Germline V lookup: CDR1 GTSNPN, CDR2 SVGIG (reference sequence). The CDR3 is made up of 13 amino acids. Deletions cut 0 bases from V and 4 bases from J, with 6 bases between. The CDR3 loop is CAWSVVSTGELFF. The CDR3 DNA reads TGTGCCTGGAGTGTAGTTAGCACCGGGGAGCTGTTTTTT.

V gene TRBV19 combines with J gene TRBJ1-2; the D is unclear. The CDR3 is 15 residues long. Germline-derived CDR1 and CDR2 are LNHDA and SQIVND (reference sequence). Between the trimmed V and J ends, which lost 3 bases and 0 bases, there was a span of 11 bases. CDR3 DNA: TGTGCCAGTAGTATCTACCCCCCGTCTAACTATGGCTACACCTTC. Its protein product is CASSIYPPSNYGYTF.

The gene calls are TRBV6-5 and TRBJ1-2; D gene ambiguous. Per the germline V gene, CDR1 is MNHEY and CDR2 is SVGAGI. The CDR3 runs to 14 residues. V shed 9 bases and J shed 10 bases, with 24 bases lying between them. In DNA form, the CDR3 reads TGTGCCAGTTTGGAGGGTCCCGCCAACCTCGTCTACACCTTC. Its protein is CASLEGPANLVYTF.

The chain uses TRBV9 and TRBJ2-3, with TRBD2 matching over 8 bases. This CDR3 has 16 amino acids. Germline CDR1 SGDLS, CDR2 YYNGEE. V shed 4 bases and J 1 base; nucleotides not matched to a gene: 8. CDR3 sequence: CASSLRSAGGTDTQYF. The CDR3 coding sequence is TGTGCCAGCAGCCTCCGTTCAGCGGGAGGCACAGATACGCAGTATTTT.

The chain joins TRBV2 to TRBJ1-4, with D maybe TRBD1 (5 bases). The CDR3 is 15 amino acids. With 7 bases removed from V and 6 bases from J, the gap between germline ends came to 18 bases. CDR1 and CDR2 (germline): SNHLY, FYNNEI. Here the CDR3 DNA reads TGTGCCAGCAATTTTGGGGGAGGGCCGGATGAAAAACTGTTTTTT. Translation gives CASNFGGGPDEKLFF.

The J gene is TRBJ1-4, the V gene TRBV9; TRBD1 might be the D (6 bases). The CDR3 extends over 17 amino acids. Trimming stripped 0 bases from V and 2 bases from J, with 14 bases between. Germline assignment: CDR1 SGDLS and CDR2 YYNGEE. CDR3 bases: TGTGCCAGCAGCGTAGGGACAGTTTATTCTACTAATGAAAAACTGTTTTTT. It specifies CASSVGTVYSTNEKLFF.

The CDR3 region has the DNA TGTGCCAGTGGATTGGGGGGGAGAAGCCCCTACAATGAGCAGTTCTTC. This gives the protein CASGLGGRSPYNEQFF. The V gene is TRBV19, the J gene TRBJ2-1; 7 bases map to TRBD2. The V gene's germline CDR1 is LNHDA and CDR2 SQIVND (reference sequence). The CDR3 contains 16 residues. The J segment lost 2 bases and the V segment lost 8 bases, leaving 12 bases of the junction unmatched.

The V gene is TRBV6-2 or TRBV6-3, the J gene TRBJ1-1; TRBD1 matches 8 bases. J was trimmed by 4 bases and V by 5 bases; bases with no gene match: 9. Looked up from germline, CDR1 is MNHEY and CDR2 is SVGEGT. The CDR3 sequence is 15 residues long. The CDR3 coding sequence is TGTGCCAGCAGTGCCAGAGGACAGGGCCCCACTGAAGCTTTCTTT. It codes for CASSARGQGPTEAFF.

This chain connects TRBV11-3 to TRBJ1-2; 7 bases match TRBD1. J was trimmed by 6 bases and V by 5 bases; bases with no gene match: 6. This CDR3 region has 13 residues. Germline V gene data show CDR1 as SGHNT and CDR2 as YENEEA. CDR3 region: CASSPDRVNGYTF. The CDR3 DNA reads TGTGCCAGCAGCCCCGACAGGGTTAATGGCTACACCTTC.

This clone was counted between two and nine times. The genes are TRBV7-2 and TRBJ1-5, with a weak D call TRBD1 (6 bases). This CDR3 spans 14 amino acids. Trimming removed 5 bases at V and 6 bases at J, with 14 bases between. Germline-derived CDR1 and CDR2 are SGHTA and FQGNSA. CDR3 sequence (DNA): TGTGCCAGCAGCCCCTGGGGGGGCGGTCAGCCCCAGCATTTT. This sequence encodes CASSPWGGGQPQHF.

The chain carries TRBV28 and TRBJ1-5; TRBD1 agrees at 7 bases. Trimming at V came to 5 bases and at J to 8 bases, leaving 12 bases not matched to a gene. The CDR3 is 15 amino acids. CDR1 and CDR2 from the germline V gene are MDHEN and SYDVKM. The DNA of the CDR3 is TGTGCCAGCAGTGAAACCGGGACAGCAGTGGAGCCCCAGCATTTT. Translation gives CASSETGTAVEPQHF.

The chain links TRBV27 to TRBJ2-2, with 11 bases that match TRBD1. After removal of 3 bases from V and 7 bases from J, the junction contained 4 bases not matched to a gene. CDR3 length: 15 residues. Germline assignment: CDR1 MNHEY and CDR2 SMNVEV (reference sequence). The CDR3 loop reads CASSLWTGGSGELFF. Written as DNA, the CDR3 is TGTGCCAGCAGTTTGTGGACAGGGGGCAGCGGGGAGCTGTTTTTT.

The V gene is TRBV9, the J gene TRBJ2-1; 7 bases map to TRBD1. The CDR3 sequence is 16 residues long. Unmatched junction bases numbered 8, after V lost 0 bases and J lost 5 bases. Looked up from germline, CDR1 is SGDLS and CDR2 is YYNGEE. The CDR3 spells CASSVDQGELDNEQFF. DNA for the CDR3: TGTGCCAGCAGCGTAGACCAGGGGGAGTTAGACAATGAGCAGTTCTTC.